A single sample is the source of the 2 T cell receptor beta chains below, sequenced in a study of vaccination effects on CD4 cells after COVID-19. Pools of viral peptides were used by the ViraFEST assay to expand antigen-specific CD4+ T cells ahead of sequencing. Following culture for nine to ten days, CD4+ T cells were isolated. Their antigen targets remain unknown. Generated by immunoSEQ multiplex PCR, the TCRdb table keeps only in-frame clones and is missing some. The sample lists about 22,000 clones; about three quarters were seen once. Source: CD4+ T cells from PBMCs cultured with HCoV-229E spike peptides, taken before COVID-19 vaccination. The receptors here all came from a human donor who received a COVID-19 vaccine.

The CDR3 sequence: CASSLEWTGTVAEQFF. The CDR3, as DNA: TGTGCCAGCAGCTTGGAGTGGACAGGGACGGTGGCTGAGCAGTTCTTC. This chain uses TRBV5-5 with TRBJ2-1, with TRBD1 matching over 8 bases. Trimming took 0 bases from V and 9 from J; bases not matched to a gene: 11. Germline V gene sequence: CDR1 SGHKS, CDR2 YYEKEE (reference sequence). This CDR3 comprises 16 residues.

This sequence joins TRBV18 and TRBJ1-2; 12 nucleotides align to TRBD1. This CDR3 region has 15 residues. V gave up 3 bases and J gave up 3 bases; unmatched junction bases: 2. CDR1 is KGHSH and CDR2 is LQKENI in the germline V gene. The CDR3 nucleotides read TGTGCCAGCTCACCCGGGACAGGGGGCTACTATGGCTACACCTTC. Residues: CASSPGTGGYYGYTF. The whole variable domain, filled in from reference TRBV18 and TRBJ1-2, reads NAGVMQNPRHLVRRRGQEARLRCSPMKGHSHVYWYRQLPEEGLKFMVYLQKENIIDESGMPKERFSAEFPKEGPSILRIQQVVRGDSAAYFCASSPGTGGYYGYTFGSGTRLTVV.